The clone carrying this TCR beta chain was detected only a few times. This sample is part of a study of blood T cell repertoires in COVID-19. Study context: The samples span acute and convalescent COVID-19 from the United States, Italy and Spain. From T cells, B-cell-depleted T cells, or PBMCs came the material, which was cDNA or gDNA.

In the original workflow: Using reference gene primer amplification, nucleated cell counts were estimated. Assay: immunoSEQ multiplex PCR; the TCRdb copy retains only in-frame clones and omits some. That table is the source of V, J and clone size, and D and trimming were worked out from the DNA. The table has some 530,000 clones, 75% to 90% seen once. Germline-derived CDR1 and CDR2 are MNHEY and SVGAGI. V lost 7 bases and J 7 bases, leaving 17 bases between the germline ends. The CDR3 totals 14 residues. The origin of this receptor is a woman aged 60-75 years who had recovered from COVID-19. The V and J genes are TRBV6-5 and TRBJ2-1; weak D call: TRBD2 (6 bases). The sample was PBMCs or T cells enriched from blood (not recorded which). The CDR3 DNA reads as TGTGCCAGCACTAACTACCCTGGGGGGAATGAGCAGTTCTTC. It encodes CASTNYPGGNEQFF.